In this sample, the clone carrying this TCR beta chain turned up a few times. Time point given: patch test 2, 6 weeks after DPC sensitization. Treatment specified: therapeutic diphenylcyclopropenone sensitization with weekly scalp DPC. The record originates from a study of human T cells and chemical hapten exposure. For the study at large: Throughout a study of approximately 24 weeks, patients underwent weekly scalp administration of diphenylcyclopropenone doses.

MiXCR, run by TCRdb on the RACE reads, gives a single entry per CDR3 protein. The sample holds roughly 120,000 distinct CDR3 sequences, approximately 8.8% seen once. Trimming removed 6 bases from V and 8 bases from J; junction bases left unmatched: 20. The CDR3 consists of 18 residues. The V gene's germline CDR1 is WNHNN and CDR2 SYGVQD (reference sequence). This chain joins TRBV10-1 and TRBJ2-1; TRBD1 aligns across 9 bases. This clonotype originated in a middle-aged woman with alopecia areata. Some clones in this sample may be carry-over from other donors' samples. The source material was whole blood, sampled in connection with sensitization to the hapten diphenylcyclopropenone (DPC). CDR3 sequence: CASSPLGTGRNKGHEQFF. In DNA form, the CDR3 reads TGCGCCAGCAGCCCCTTAGGGACAGGGAGAAATAAGGGTCATGAGCAGTTCTTC.